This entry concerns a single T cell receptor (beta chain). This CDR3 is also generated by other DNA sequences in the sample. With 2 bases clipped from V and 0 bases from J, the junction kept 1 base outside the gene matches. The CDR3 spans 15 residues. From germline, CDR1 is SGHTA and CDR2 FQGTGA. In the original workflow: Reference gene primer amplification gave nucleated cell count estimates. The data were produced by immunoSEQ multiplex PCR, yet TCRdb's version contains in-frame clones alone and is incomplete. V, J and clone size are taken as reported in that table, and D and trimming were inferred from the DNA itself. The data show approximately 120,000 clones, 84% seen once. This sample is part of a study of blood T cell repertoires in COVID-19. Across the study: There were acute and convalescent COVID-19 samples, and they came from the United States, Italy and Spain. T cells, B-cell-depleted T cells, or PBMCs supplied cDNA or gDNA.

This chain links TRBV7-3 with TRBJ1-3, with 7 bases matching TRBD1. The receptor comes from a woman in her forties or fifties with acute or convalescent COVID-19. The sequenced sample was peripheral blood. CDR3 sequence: CASSLSGGSGNTIYF. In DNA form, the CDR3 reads TGTGCCAGCAGCTTATCAGGGGGCTCTGGAAACACCATATATTTT.